This T cell receptor beta chain stems from a study of T cells in Graves' hyperthyroidism and ophthalmopathy. General study points: Blood also held most thyroid clonotypes expanded beyond 0.001.

This clonotype has more than one count but fewer than ten. Its antigen is undetermined. No progression to ophthalmopathy during 18 months of follow-up defined stable disease. The study based diagnoses on clinical symptoms, serum thyroxine and TRAb, thyroid ultrasound and orbital computed tomography. An approximately 10 ml volume of fresh peripheral blood provided the PBMCs. Using RNA transcripts as the source, TCR beta CDR3 regions were amplified. The study used the HTBI primer set for a first-round RT-PCR of the TCR CDR3. TCRdb re-called the multiplex PCR reads through MiXCR, storing one row per CDR3 protein. This repertoire shows 600,000 to 800,000 distinct CDR3 sequences, roughly a third found once; its top ten account for around 31%. The source material was blood. This TCR was sampled from a woman between 35 and 50 years old with Graves' hyperthyroidism.

The CDR3 nucleotides are TGTGCCAGTAGTATAGAGGGAATCCGCGAGCAGTACTTC. Encoded protein: CASSIEGIREQYF. The genes are TRBV19 and TRBJ2-7; D gene ambiguous. The CDR3 is made up of 13 amino acids. Germline V gives CDR1 LNHDA, CDR2 SQIVND (reference sequence). V lost 0 bases and J 6 bases, leaving 9 bases between the germline ends.